This T cell receptor (beta chain) was sequenced in a study of neurological immune-mediated disorders. Study-wide results and caveats: The greatest TCR clonal expansion appeared in HTLV-1-associated myelopathy and the smallest, falling below healthy controls, in multiple sclerosis.

Synthesis of cDNA was performed by 5'RACE using 10-nucleotide random UMIs. From 15-18 subjects, each sequencing run yielded over 180 million TCR-beta sequences. TCRdb re-called the 5' RACE reads through MiXCR, storing one row per CDR3 protein. This sample has about 35,000 distinct CDR3 sequences, with 3.5% to 4.5% found just once. PBMCs stored at -80 C, numbering 2 million, were the origin of the unsorted libraries. The table lists this clonotype with many counts. As yet, its antigen is unknown. Per the germline V gene, CDR1 is SGHNT and CDR2 is YENEEA. Trimming took off 0 bases at V and 1 base at J, with 2 bases between the two ends. This CDR3 spans 13 amino acids.

This sequence was found in a young man with multiple sclerosis. The chain joins TRBV11-3 to TRBJ2-3; D is unresolved. Material for sequencing was PBMCs. This chain's CDR3 is CASSLDGTDTQYF. The CDR3 region has the DNA TGTGCCAGCAGCTTAGACGGCACAGATACGCAGTATTTT.